This TCR beta chain derives from a study of blood T cell repertoires in COVID-19. Whole-study context: T cells, B-cell-depleted T cells, or PBMCs provided the cDNA or gDNA that served as material.

Data came from immunoSEQ multiplex PCR; TCRdb stores just in-frame clones and leaves some out. The sample has approximately 250,000 clones, about 83% seen once. Germline V gene lookup returns CDR1 SGHDT and CDR2 YYEEEE. V shed 3 bases and J shed 7 bases, with 14 bases lying between them. This CDR3 region has 15 residues. Input material: peripheral blood. The genes are TRBV5-6 and TRBJ1-6, with no clear D. The sequence derives from a human donor in a cohort sampled during active COVID-19. CDR3 bases: TGTGCCAGCAGCTCTCTCCCCCGAGGCAATTCACCCCTCCACTTT. As protein: CASSSLPRGNSPLHF.